Shown below are 13 T cell receptor beta chains from a single sample sequenced in a study of vaccination and CD4 T cells after COVID-19 (dated by TCRdb to between 2021 and 2024). These receptors have no identified antigens. The treatment or condition label here, explained by the study, means: roughly ten-day PBMC culture with coronavirus spike peptide pools or control peptides (ViraFEST assay). The library was obtained by PCR. TCRdb names Illumina iSeq 100 as the instrument used. TCR sequencing of DNA from cultured CD4+ T cells used the Oncomine TCR Beta short-read assay at the Johns Hopkins FTIC core. The public reads were reanalyzed by TCRdb: fastp trimming at Q25, MiXCR alignment, in-frame beta chains only. Entries that share a CDR3 protein sequence are merged under the most common genes and DNA. The sample includes fewer than 15,000 distinct CDR3 sequences, with about 32% observed a single time. In total, the top ten clones hold around a third of the sample.

Specimen: CD4+ T cells from blood, cultured in vitro, collected before SARS-CoV-2 vaccination. Source of these receptors: a human donor who received a COVID-19 vaccine.

The V call is TRBV19, the J call TRBJ2-2; 7 bases are shared with TRBD1. The V segment lost 4 bases and the J segment 5 bases; nucleotides outside the gene matches: 10. CDR3 length: 16 residues. Germline V gene sequence: CDR1 LNHDA, CDR2 SQIVND (reference sequence). The CDR3 loop reads CASSTRDRVGTGELFF. The CDR3, as DNA: TGTGCCAGTAGTACCCGAGACAGGGTTGGGACCGGGGAGCTGTTTTTT.

The V call is TRBV5-1, the J call TRBJ1-1, with D perhaps TRBD1 (5 bases). Trimming shortened V by 4 bases and J by 0 bases, and 10 bases separated the two germline ends. CDR3 length: 14 amino acids. CDR1 is SGHRS, CDR2 YFSETQ, per germline. The CDR3 coding sequence is TGCGCCAGCAGCCCGGGACTTATGAACACTGAAGCTTTCTTT. It is translated as CASSPGLMNTEAFF.

Only a few counts were recorded for this clonotype. V and J are TRBV27 and TRBJ1-1; D remains unclear. This CDR3 comprises 17 residues. V was pared by 2 bases and J by 0 bases, with 16 bases between. Germline V gene lookup returns CDR1 MNHEY and CDR2 SMNVEV (reference sequence). The CDR3, as DNA: TGTGCCAGCAGTTTAGAGGGTCCAGGACGAATGAACACTGAAGCTTTCTTT. It specifies CASSLEGPGRMNTEAFF.

The V call is TRBV5-6, the J call TRBJ1-3, with D unclear. The ends were cut back, 3 bases at V and 2 bases at J, with 12 bases in the middle. The V gene's germline CDR1 is SGHDT and CDR2 YYEEEE. This CDR3 contains 15 residues. The CDR3 DNA reads as TGTGCCAGCAGCTCATTACTTGGGGCTGGAAACACCATATATTTT. This codes for CASSSLLGAGNTIYF.

This chain links TRBV7-9 with TRBJ1-2; possibly TRBD1 for D (6 bases). From germline, CDR1 is SEHNR and CDR2 FQNEAQ (reference sequence). The CDR3 runs to 14 residues. V was pared by 1 base and J by 4 bases, with 10 bases between. The CDR3 DNA follows: TGTGCCAGCAGCTTAGTGACAGGAAGCTATGGCTACACCTTC. Protein product: CASSLVTGSYGYTF.

There are a few counts of this clonotype. The chain joins TRBV6-5 to TRBJ2-5; D may be TRBD1 (6 bases). CDR3 size: 16 residues. Germline CDR1 reads MNHEY; CDR2 reads SVGAGI. V was cut by 2 bases and J by 1 base, with 14 bases left in between. CDR3 in DNA: TGTGCCAGCAGTTACCCTTGGACAGATTCCCAAGAGACCCAGTACTTC. Translated, it gives CASSYPWTDSQETQYF.

This clonotype was observed a few times. The chain uses TRBV2 and TRBJ1-2, with 7 bases aligning to TRBD1. Per the germline V gene, CDR1 is SNHLY and CDR2 is FYNNEI. The length of the CDR3 is 12 residues. The ends lost 8 bases at V and 4 bases at J; junction bases unmatched: 4. Here the CDR3 DNA reads TGTGCCAGCGCCGGGACAGCCTATGGCTACACCTTC. It yields the protein CASAGTAYGYTF. The full variable domain, completed using reference TRBV2 and TRBJ1-2, is EPEVTQTPSHQVTQMGQEVILRCVPISNHLYFYWYRQILGQKVEFLVSFYNNEISEKSEIFDDQFSVERPDGSNFTLKIRSTKLEDSAMYFCASAGTAYGYTFGSGTRLTVV.

This clonotype appeared a single time. This chain uses TRBV5-4 with TRBJ1-5, with a weak D call TRBD1 (5 bases). The CDR3 is 14 amino acids. Trimming removed 0 bases from V and 6 bases from J, with 10 bases in between. Germline values: CDR1 SGHNT, CDR2 YYREEE (reference sequence). CDR3 sequence: CASSLEGDVQPQHF. CDR3 bases: TGTGCCAGCAGCTTGGAAGGGGACGTTCAGCCCCAGCATTTT.

V and J are TRBV6-2 or TRBV6-3 and TRBJ2-2, with D perhaps TRBD1 (6 bases). Trimming removed 2 bases from V and 0 bases from J, with 16 bases in between. The length of the CDR3 is 18 residues. Germline V gives CDR1 MNHEY, CDR2 SVGEGT. The CDR3 region has the DNA TGTGCCAGCAGTTACAGGGGGACCGGGACGGCGAACACCGGGGAGCTGTTTTTT. It encodes CASSYRGTGTANTGELFF.

By share, this clonotype ranks as medium-sized. The chain has TRBV25-1 and TRBJ2-7; weak D call: TRBD2 (5 bases). V was cut by 5 bases and J by 6 bases, with 14 bases left in between. CDR1 is MGHDK and CDR2 is SYGVNS in the germline V gene. The CDR3 length is 13 residues. CDR3 nucleotides: TGTGCCAGCAGTCCTACTTACGAGGGCGAGCAGTACTTC. Residues: CASSPTYEGEQYF.

The V call is TRBV19, the J call TRBJ2-3; D might be TRBD2 (5 bases). Germline V lookup: CDR1 LNHDA, CDR2 SQIVND (reference sequence). The CDR3 contains 15 residues. V shed 4 bases and J shed 0 bases, with 11 bases lying between them. CDR3 sequence: CASSKRRISTDTQYF. CDR3 bases: TGTGCCAGTAGTAAGCGGCGGATTAGCACAGATACGCAGTATTTT.

The genes are TRBV4-2 and TRBJ2-7; 10 nucleotides line up with TRBD2. CDR1 LGHNA and CDR2 YNFKEQ come from the germline V gene. V was pared by 0 bases and J by 3 bases, with 5 bases of the junction left unmatched. CDR3 size: 16 residues. CDR3 protein: CASSQDDSGGFYEQYF. The CDR3 DNA sequence: TGTGCCAGCAGCCAAGACGATAGCGGGGGGTTCTACGAGCAGTACTTC.

This clonotype occurred a few times. The rearrangement links TRBV6-1 to TRBJ2-1; D gene uncertain. Germline V lookup: CDR1 MNHNS, CDR2 SASEGT. Deletions cut 4 bases from V and 3 bases from J, with 16 bases between. This CDR3 region has 16 residues. The CDR3 is CASSVFGTASYNEQFF. The CDR3 DNA follows: TGTGCCAGCAGTGTATTTGGCACAGCTAGCTACAATGAGCAGTTCTTC.